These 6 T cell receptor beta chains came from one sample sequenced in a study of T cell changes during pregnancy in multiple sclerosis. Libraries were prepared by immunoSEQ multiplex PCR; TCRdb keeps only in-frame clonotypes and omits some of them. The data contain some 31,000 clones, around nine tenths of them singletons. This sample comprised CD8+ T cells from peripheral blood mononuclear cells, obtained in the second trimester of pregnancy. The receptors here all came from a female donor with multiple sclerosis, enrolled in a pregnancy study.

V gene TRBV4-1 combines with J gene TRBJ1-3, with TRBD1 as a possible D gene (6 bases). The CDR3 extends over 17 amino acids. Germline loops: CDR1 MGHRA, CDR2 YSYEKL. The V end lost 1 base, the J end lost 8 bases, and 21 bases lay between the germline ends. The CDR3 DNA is TGCGCCAGCAGCCAAGGGGGCCACAGGACAGCGTTGGACACCATATATTTT. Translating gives CASSQGGHRTALDTIYF.

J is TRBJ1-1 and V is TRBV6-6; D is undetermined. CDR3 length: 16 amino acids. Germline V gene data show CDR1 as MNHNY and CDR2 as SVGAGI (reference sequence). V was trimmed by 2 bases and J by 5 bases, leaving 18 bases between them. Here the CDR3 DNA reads TGTGCCAGCAGTTACGAGGTTGAGGGTTCGCGGACTGAAGCTTTCTTT. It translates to CASSYEVEGSRTEAFF.

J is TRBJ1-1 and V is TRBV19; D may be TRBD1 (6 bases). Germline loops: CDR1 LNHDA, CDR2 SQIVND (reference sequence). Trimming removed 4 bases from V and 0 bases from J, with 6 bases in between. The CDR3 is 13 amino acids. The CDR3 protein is CASSRTVNTEAFF. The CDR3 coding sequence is TGTGCCAGTAGTAGGACAGTGAACACTGAAGCTTTCTTT.

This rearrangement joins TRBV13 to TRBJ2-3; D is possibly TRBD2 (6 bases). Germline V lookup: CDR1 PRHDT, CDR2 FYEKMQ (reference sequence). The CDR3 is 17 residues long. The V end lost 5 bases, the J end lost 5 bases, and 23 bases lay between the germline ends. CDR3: CASSTRPSGGRRDTQYF. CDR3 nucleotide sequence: TGTGCCAGCAGCACCAGACCATCCGGGGGACGGAGAGATACGCAGTATTTT. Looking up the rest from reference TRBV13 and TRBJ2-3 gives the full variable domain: AAGVIQSPRHLIKEKRETATLKCYPIPRHDTVYWYQQGPGQDPQFLISFYEKMQSDKGSIPDRFSAQQFSDYHSELNMSSLELGDSALYFCASSTRPSGGRRDTQYFGPGTRLTVL.

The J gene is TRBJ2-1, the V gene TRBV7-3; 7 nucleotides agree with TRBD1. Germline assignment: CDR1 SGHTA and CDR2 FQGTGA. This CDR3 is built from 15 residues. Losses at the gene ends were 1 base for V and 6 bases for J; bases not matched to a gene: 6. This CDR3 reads CASSLNRGPFNEQFF. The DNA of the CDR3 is TGTGCCAGCAGCTTAAACAGGGGACCTTTCAATGAGCAGTTCTTC.

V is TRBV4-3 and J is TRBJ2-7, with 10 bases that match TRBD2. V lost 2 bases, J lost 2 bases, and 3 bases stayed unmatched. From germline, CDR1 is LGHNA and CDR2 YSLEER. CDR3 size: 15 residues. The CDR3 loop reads CASSQRTSGAYEQYF. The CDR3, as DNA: TGCGCCAGCAGCCAACGGACTAGCGGAGCCTACGAGCAGTACTTC.